This T cell receptor (beta chain) comes out of a study of patients and donors after allogeneic stem cell transplantation. CDR3 length equals 14 residues. V was trimmed by 4 bases and J by 2 bases, leaving 11 bases between them. Germline loops: CDR1 MNHEY, CDR2 SMNVEV (reference sequence). MiXCR, run by TCRdb on the RT-PCR reads, gives a single entry per CDR3 protein. This sample has 9,000 to 10,000 distinct CDR3 sequences; more than 4.5% occur once, and the top ten carry roughly a quarter. At least ten counts were recorded for this clonotype. This receptor was identified in a human donor who was either an allogeneic HSCT recipient or a stem cell or donor lymphocyte infusion donor (not recorded which). It is not recorded whose cells these are; they may come from a transplant donor. The rearrangement joins TRBV27 to TRBJ2-5; tentative D call: TRBD1 (5 bases). The sequenced material came from blood, either unsorted or a sorted T cell fraction (not recorded which). The CDR3: CASSSGIGQETQYF. The CDR3 DNA reads TGTGCCAGCAGTTCAGGGATCGGTCAAGAGACCCAGTACTTC.